What follows describes a single T cell receptor beta chain. The data stem from a study of blood T cell repertoires in COVID-19. Study-level background: Specimens from acute and convalescent COVID-19 originated in the United States, Italy and Spain. Sources were T cells, B-cell-depleted T cells, or PBMCs; the material itself was cDNA or gDNA.

V was trimmed by 2 bases and J by 5 bases, leaving 12 bases between them. Germline V lookup: CDR1 SEHNR, CDR2 FQNEAQ (reference sequence). The CDR3 consists of 14 residues. Generated by immunoSEQ multiplex PCR, the TCRdb table keeps only in-frame clones and is missing some. The sample includes 160,000 or so clones, about four fifths of them seen just once. The chain joins TRBV7-9 to TRBJ2-5; possible D gene TRBD1, 5 bases. The specimen sequenced was peripheral blood. This TCR derives from a man aged 65-85 years who had recovered from COVID-19. The CDR3 nucleotides read TGTGCCAGCAGCTTAAATGGGGCTGATGAGACCCAGTACTTC. This codes for CASSLNGADETQYF.